This T cell receptor beta chain stems from a study of Siglec-9 on CD8 T cells in melanoma. The protocol was immunoSEQ multiplex PCR, while the TCRdb copy is restricted to in-frame clones and leaves out a portion. In the table there are about 30,000 clones, less than 85% of which are singletons. V lost 5 bases, J lost 7 bases, and 12 bases lay in between. Germline V gives CDR1 SGHVS, CDR2 FNYEAQ. This CDR3 comprises 13 residues. The sequence was obtained from a human donor in good health. The J gene is TRBJ2-1, the V gene TRBV7-6, with a weak D call TRBD2 (5 bases). Sequenced material: Siglec-9- CD8+ T cells sorted from blood. The CDR3 DNA reads TGTGCCAGCAGCCAGGTGGCGGGTAATGAGCAGTTCTTC. Protein product: CASSQVAGNEQFF.